The 17 T cell receptor beta chains below all came from one sample that was sequenced in a study of PD-1 blockade in classical Hodgkin lymphoma. Brentuximab vedotin exposure varied among the patients, all of whom had relapsed after autologous stem cell transplantation. Sequencing was performed with immunoSEQ multiplex PCR; in TCRdb, only in-frame clones are kept and a portion is missing. The sample has about 11,000 clones, 75% to 80% seen once; the top ten hold about a quarter. Sequenced material: peripheral blood mononuclear cells (PBMCs), taken at baseline. The receptor source for this set is a human donor with classical Hodgkin lymphoma.

The chain has TRBV6-4 and TRBJ1-1; D not resolved. V was shortened by 5 bases and J by 0 bases, with 7 bases between the two germline ends. The CDR3 is made up of 13 amino acids. CDR1 is MRHNA, CDR2 SNTAGT, per germline. The CDR3 spells CASSREMNTEAFF. DNA for the CDR3: TGTGCCAGCAGTCGGGAGATGAACACTGAAGCTTTCTTT.

The CDR3 bases are TGTGCCAGCAGCTTAGGGAGGTGGGGGGACACCATATATTTT. This sequence encodes CASSLGRWGDTIYF. The rearrangement uses TRBV7-8 and TRBJ1-3; the D gene is possibly TRBD1 (5 bases). The germline V and J ends were trimmed by 1 base and 8 bases, with 12 bases remaining between them. Germline lookup yields CDR1 SGHVS and CDR2 FQNEAQ. The CDR3 is 14 residues long.

V gene TRBV7-9 combines with J gene TRBJ2-4, with TRBD1 matching 9 bases. Germline V CDR1 and CDR2: SEHNR, FQNEAQ (reference sequence). The CDR3 is 16 amino acids. The trim removed 5 bases at V and 3 bases at J, leaving 8 bases unmatched. CDR3 DNA: TGTGCCAGCAGCACGGCGGGACAGGGAAACAAAAACATTCAGTACTTC. Amino acids: CASSTAGQGNKNIQYF.

The genes are TRBV29-1 and TRBJ2-7, with D possibly TRBD1 on 5 matching bases. Per the germline V gene, CDR1 is SQVTM and CDR2 is ANQGSEA. This CDR3 has 11 residues. The V gene lost 0 bases and the J gene lost 5 bases, with 5 bases spanning the gap. The CDR3 coding sequence is TGCAGCGTTGAAGAAGGGGACGAGCAGTACTTC. Protein sequence: CSVEEGDEQYF.

Only a few counts were recorded for this clone. The chain carries TRBV6-1 and TRBJ2-7; no definite D call. The germline gives CDR1 MNHNS, CDR2 SASEGT. The CDR3 contains 13 residues. Trimming stripped 5 bases from V and 4 bases from J, with 12 bases between. DNA for the CDR3: TGTGCCAGCAGTCCCCGCGGCGGTTACGAGCAGTACTTC. Translating gives CASSPRGGYEQYF.

The chain is built from TRBV5-6 and TRBJ1-2; a weak D match, TRBD1 (5 bases). The CDR3 sequence is 15 residues long. Germline loops: CDR1 SGHDT, CDR2 YYEEEE. With 4 bases removed from V and 5 bases from J, the gap between germline ends came to 18 bases. CDR3 coding DNA: TGTGCCAGCAGCACCGGGGGAGGGACCAGGTATGGCTACACCTTC. The encoded protein is CASSTGGGTRYGYTF.

The J gene is TRBJ1-2, the V gene TRBV18; TRBD1 might be the D (6 bases). CDR3 size: 13 residues. Germline V CDR1 and CDR2: KGHSH, LQKENI. Trimming removed 2 bases at V and 2 bases at J, with 6 bases between. Written as DNA, the CDR3 is TGTGCCAGCTCACCAGACAGGAACTATGGCTACACCTTC. This sequence encodes CASSPDRNYGYTF.

Points on this clone: The junction shows a germline mismatch at one end, possibly a read error. The V gene is TRBV6-1, the J gene TRBJ1-6; D gene uncertain. The germline V gene encodes CDR1 MNHNS and CDR2 SASEGT. The CDR3 is 12 residues long. The CDR3: CASSSSSSPLHF. CDR3 coding DNA: TGTGCCAGCAGTTCCTCGAGTTCACCTCTCCACTTT.

The chain is built from TRBV7-9 and TRBJ2-5, with a weak D call TRBD1 (6 bases). The V end lost 5 bases, the J end lost 5 bases, and 18 bases lay between the germline ends. CDR3 length: 15 amino acids. Germline V gives CDR1 SEHNR, CDR2 FQNEAQ (reference sequence). The CDR3 reads CASSPRIDRWETQYF. The CDR3, as DNA: TGTGCCAGCAGCCCGAGGATCGACAGGTGGGAGACCCAGTACTTC.

The chain carries TRBV10-2 and TRBJ1-5; the D is unclear. Germline loops: CDR1 WSHSY, CDR2 SAAADI. V lost 3 bases and J 2 bases, leaving 11 bases between the germline ends. The CDR3 has 15 residues. The CDR3 region has the DNA TGCGCCAGCAGTGATTGGAAGGTTGGCAATCAGCCCCAGCATTTT. Protein product: CASSDWKVGNQPQHF.

The chain has TRBV2 and TRBJ2-7, with 7 bases fitting TRBD2. V trimming: 1 base; J trimming: 4 bases; junction bases outside the gene matches: 7. The CDR3 spans 15 residues. CDR1 is SNHLY and CDR2 is FYNNEI in the germline V gene. CDR3 coding DNA: TGTGCCAGCAGTGAAGTTGGCGGGAGATGGTACGAGCAGTACTTC. This translates into CASSEVGGRWYEQYF.

The chain uses TRBV5-1 and TRBJ2-2; 7 positions agree with TRBD2. The length of the CDR3 is 15 residues. CDR1 is SGHRS, CDR2 YFSETQ, per germline. Trimming cost V 2 bases and J 3 bases; bases outside gene matches: 4. The CDR3 loop reads CASSFTLADTGELFF. In DNA, the CDR3 is TGCGCCAGCAGCTTTACGCTAGCGGACACCGGGGAGCTGTTTTTT.

This clone showed up just a few times. The rearrangement links TRBV10-1 to TRBJ1-1; D ambiguous. CDR3 size: 13 residues. Germline CDR1 WNHNN, CDR2 SYGVQD (reference sequence). Trimming cost V 6 bases and J 0 bases, with 8 bases left between them. In DNA form, the CDR3 reads TGCGCCAGCAGGGACGGTGTGAACACTGAAGCTTTCTTT. Protein: CASRDGVNTEAFF.

This clone was seen only a few times. This chain links TRBV29-1 with TRBJ2-1, with 11 bases aligning to TRBD2. Germline CDR1 is SQVTM and CDR2 is ANQGSEA. CDR3 length equals 15 residues. V dropped 7 bases and J dropped 2; count of bases not matched to a gene: 7. The CDR3 loop reads CSAKRLAGPYNEQFF. CDR3 DNA sequence: TGCAGCGCTAAAAGACTAGCGGGACCCTACAATGAGCAGTTCTTC.

The chain employs TRBV10-2 and TRBJ2-4; no definite D call. The CDR3 is made up of 12 amino acids. The V end was cut by 9 bases, the J end by 8 bases, with 14 bases between. CDR1 is WSHSY and CDR2 is SAAADI in the germline V gene. The DNA of the CDR3 is TGCGCCAGTAAAACTGAAGTAGACATTCAGTACTTC. Amino acids: CASKTEVDIQYF.

The sample holds a few counts of this clone. This chain links TRBV2 with TRBJ1-3; D remains ambiguous. Germline assignment: CDR1 SNHLY and CDR2 FYNNEI. This CDR3 is 14 amino acids long. The ends were cut back, 5 bases at V and 0 bases at J, with 8 bases in the middle. The CDR3 DNA sequence: TGTGCCAGCAGTAATCGGCTCTCTGGAAACACCATATATTTT. Encoded protein: CASSNRLSGNTIYF.

This clone was counted only a few times. The rearrangement uses TRBV7-9 and TRBJ2-7, with 9 bases aligning to TRBD1. The CDR3 contains 14 residues. V was clipped by 1 base and J by 7 bases; unmatched bases: 5. Germline V CDR1 and CDR2: SEHNR, FQNEAQ (reference sequence). CDR3 sequence reads: CASSLGQGDGEQYF. Here the CDR3 DNA reads TGTGCCAGCAGCTTAGGACAGGGGGATGGGGAGCAGTACTTC.